The 20 T cell receptor beta chains reported below all come from one sample, sequenced in a study of spatial heterogeneity in lung cancer (dated by TCRdb to between 2018 and 2021). The library relied on 5' RACE. The run used a NextSeq 500. Starting from the raw public reads, TCRdb applied fastp trimming at Q25, assembled clones with MiXCR and retained in-frame beta chains. Merged by CDR3 protein, the rows form single entries marked with the most common genes and DNA. Recorded for this sample are about 22,000 distinct CDR3 sequences; less than 6% of them occurred a single time. Of the sample, approximately 35% is held by the ten largest clones. The meaning of the sample's time point label: sample taken at primary tumor resection. This material consisted of PBMCs, taken at surgery. The receptors were sampled from a male donor with early-stage non-small cell lung cancer.

In this sample, this clonotype turned up many times. V is TRBV7-6 and J is TRBJ1-6; D not resolved. The length of the CDR3 is 15 residues. Trimming took 5 bases from V and 6 from J, leaving 14 bases between them. Germline assignment: CDR1 SGHVS and CDR2 FNYEAQ. The CDR3 nucleotides read TGTGCCAGCAGCCCTAGAGGGAAAAGTAATTCACCCCTCCACTTT. Amino acids: CASSPRGKSNSPLHF. Full variable domain (remainder filled in from reference TRBV7-6 and TRBJ1-6): GAGVSQSPRYKVTKRGQDVALRCDPISGHVSLYWYRQALGQGPEFLTYFNYEAQQDKSGLPNDRFSAERPEGSISTLTIQRTEQRDSAMYRCASSPRGKSNSPLHFGNGTRLTVT.

This clonotype was picked up a small number of times. V and J are TRBV5-1 and TRBJ2-7; D remains ambiguous. CDR1 SGHRS and CDR2 YFSETQ come from the germline V gene. V shed 3 bases and J shed 7 bases, with 17 bases lying between them. The length of the CDR3 is 14 residues. The CDR3 DNA follows: TGCGCCAGCAGCTCTGGTCGGGTCTCGGAGGAGCAGTACTTC. Its protein product is CASSSGRVSEEQYF.

With respect to this clonotype: This may come from a read error, since a much larger clone is one base off. The V call is TRBV24-1, the J call TRBJ2-1, with TRBD2 matching 7 bases. This CDR3 has 13 amino acids. CDR1 and CDR2 (germline): KGHDR, SFDVKD. V trimming: 9 bases; J trimming: 3 bases; junction bases outside the gene matches: 4. DNA for the CDR3: TGTGCCACCGAGGGAGGGTGCTACAATGAGCAGTTCTTC. Translated, it gives CATEGGCYNEQFF.

This clonotype has a count of ten or more. This rearrangement joins TRBV20-1 to TRBJ2-3; TRBD2 matches 9 bases. From germline, CDR1 is DFQATT and CDR2 SNEGSKA (reference sequence). The CDR3 length is 15 residues. V lost 6 bases, J lost 2 bases, and 9 bases stayed unmatched. CDR3 sequence (DNA): TGCAGTGCCCGACGGGCTAGCGGGAACACAGATACGCAGTATTTT. Translating gives CSARRASGNTDTQYF.

This clonotype was found many times. This chain connects TRBV24-1 to TRBJ2-5; 9 bases are shared with TRBD2. The CDR3 is 15 amino acids. CDR1 is KGHDR, CDR2 SFDVKD, per germline. With 5 bases clipped from V and 5 bases from J, the junction kept 8 bases outside the gene matches. The DNA of the CDR3 is TGTGCCACCAGTGGACTACATAGCGGGGGTGAGACCCAGTACTTC. Protein: CATSGLHSGGETQYF.

This clonotype was counted many times. V gene TRBV19 combines with J gene TRBJ1-5, with TRBD1 as a possible D gene (6 bases). In germline, CDR1 is LNHDA, CDR2 SQIVND (reference sequence). This CDR3 is built from 13 residues. Trimming pared 6 bases from V and 4 bases from J, leaving 10 bases between. CDR3 DNA: TGTGCCAGTAGGCAGGGGCCGAATCAGCCCCAGCATTTT. This sequence encodes CASRQGPNQPQHF.

This clonotype has a count of ten or more. The rearrangement links TRBV7-9 to TRBJ2-7; D is possibly TRBD2 (6 bases). Germline CDR1 reads SEHNR; CDR2 reads FQNEAQ (reference sequence). The CDR3 totals 12 residues. Trimming pared 5 bases from V and 7 bases from J, leaving 12 bases between. The chain's CDR3 is CASSRGTPEQYF. CDR3 DNA sequence: TGTGCCAGCAGCCGGGGGACCCCAGAGCAGTACTTC.

This clonotype was observed at least ten times. The V and J genes are TRBV7-8 and TRBJ1-5; possibly TRBD1 for D (5 bases). V was clipped by 1 base and J by 6 bases, with 10 bases between them. Germline loops: CDR1 SGHVS, CDR2 FQNEAQ. The CDR3 extends over 14 amino acids. As DNA, the CDR3 is TGTGCCAGCAGCTTAGTGGGGGAACGTCAGCCCCAGCATTTT. Its translation is CASSLVGERQPQHF.

The gene calls are TRBV4-1 and TRBJ2-2; tentative D call: TRBD1 (6 bases). Deletions cut 2 bases from V and 7 bases from J, with 11 bases between. CDR3 length equals 14 residues. Germline V lookup: CDR1 MGHRA, CDR2 YSYEKL. In nucleotides, the CDR3 is TGCGCCAGCAGCCAACCTGGACAGCTCGGGGAGCTGTTTTTT. Translation gives CASSQPGQLGELFF.

This clonotype was seen ten or more times. This rearrangement joins TRBV30 to TRBJ2-5, with D possibly TRBD2 on 5 matching bases. The CDR3 length is 13 residues. The V gene lost 3 bases and the J gene lost 6 bases, with 14 bases spanning the gap. CDR1 is GTSNPN and CDR2 is SVGIG in the germline V gene (reference sequence). The CDR3 DNA sequence: TGTGCCTGGAGGTACTCGGGGATAAAGACCCAGTACTTC. Amino acid sequence: CAWRYSGIKTQYF. Combining the CDR3 with reference TRBV30 and TRBJ2-5 gives the whole variable domain SQTIHQWPATLVQPVGSPLSLECTVEGTSNPNLYWYRQAAGRGLQLLFYSVGIGQISSEVPQNLSASRPQDRQFILSSKKLLLSDSGFYLCAWRYSGIKTQYFGPGTRLLVL.

This clonotype was counted at least ten times. The J gene is TRBJ2-2, the V gene TRBV18; perhaps TRBD1 as D (5 bases). The germline V and J ends were trimmed by 2 bases and 4 bases, with 11 bases remaining between them. CDR3 size: 15 residues. CDR1 KGHSH and CDR2 LQKENI come from the germline V gene. The CDR3 DNA reads TGTGCCAGCTCACCAGTCTGGGGCCCCACCGGGGAGCTGTTTTTT. This sequence encodes CASSPVWGPTGELFF.

This clonotype has a count of ten or more. The chain uses TRBV4-1 and TRBJ2-2; possible D gene TRBD1, 5 bases. The CDR3 loop spans 15 amino acids. Germline V lookup: CDR1 MGHRA, CDR2 YSYEKL. The V end lost 4 bases, the J end lost 1 base, and 10 bases lay between the germline ends. The CDR3 sequence is CASSPGSGNTGELFF. DNA of the CDR3: TGCGCCAGCAGCCCAGGGTCAGGGAACACCGGGGAGCTGTTTTTT.

In its sample, this clonotype was seen many times. The chain is built from TRBV29-1 and TRBJ2-1, with D unclear. V was trimmed by 5 bases and J by 7 bases, leaving 12 bases between them. The CDR3 covers 12 residues. Germline CDR1 and CDR2: SQVTM and ANQGSEA. CDR3 in amino acids: CSVSPRVNEQFF. The CDR3 nucleotides are TGCAGCGTTTCCCCCCGAGTTAATGAGCAGTTCTTC.

By sample share, this clonotype is medium-sized (0.01 to 0.1%). The genes are TRBV29-1 and TRBJ1-4; 8 positions agree with TRBD1. CDR3 length equals 14 residues. Trimming at V came to 7 bases and at J to 10 bases, leaving 14 bases not matched to a gene. In germline, CDR1 is SQVTM, CDR2 ANQGSEA. As DNA, the CDR3 is TGCAGCGCGGTAGCTCCAGGGGGCGTAGGAAAACTGTTTTTT. This encodes CSAVAPGGVGKLFF.

The rearrangement joins TRBV6-5 to TRBJ2-5; D is ambiguous. The CDR3 loop spans 13 amino acids. The germline V gene has CDR1 MNHEY and CDR2 SVGAGI. V was clipped by 7 bases and J by 4 bases, with 13 bases between them. The CDR3 region is CASKNPGLETQYF. The CDR3, as DNA: TGTGCCAGCAAGAATCCGGGCCTAGAGACCCAGTACTTC.

This clonotype was picked up one time. V and J are TRBV4-2 and TRBJ2-1; TRBD2 matches 7 bases. CDR1 and CDR2 from the germline V gene are LGHNA and YNFKEQ. After removal of 3 bases from V and 0 bases from J, the junction contained 5 bases not matched to a gene. The CDR3 is 16 residues long. The DNA of the CDR3 is TGTGCCAGCAGCCAGAGCGGGGTCAGCTCCTACAATGAGCAGTTCTTC. Translating gives CASSQSGVSSYNEQFF.

This clonotype was counted at least ten times. The chain couples TRBV10-3 to TRBJ1-5; 9 positions match TRBD1. The CDR3 has 13 amino acids. Germline CDR1 reads ENHRY; CDR2 reads SYGVKD. Losses at the gene ends were 6 bases for V and 4 bases for J; bases not matched to a gene: 1. As DNA, the CDR3 is TGTGCCATCAGGGGACAGGGAAATCAGCCCCAGCATTTT. It encodes CAIRGQGNQPQHF.

This clonotype was recorded at least ten times. The genes are TRBV7-2 and TRBJ2-1; possibly TRBD2 for D (5 bases). CDR1 and CDR2 (germline): SGHTA, FQGNSA. The CDR3 is made up of 15 amino acids. Trimming left V 1 base short and J 0 bases short, with 7 bases between. This chain's CDR3 is CASSLVGSSYNEQFF. In DNA form, the CDR3 reads TGTGCCAGCAGCTTAGTGGGGAGCTCCTACAATGAGCAGTTCTTC.

Many counts were recorded for this clonotype. This chain connects TRBV6-1 to TRBJ2-1; D is undetermined. V was trimmed by 6 bases and J by 9 bases, leaving 15 bases between them. Per the germline V gene, CDR1 is MNHNS and CDR2 is SASEGT. The CDR3 has 13 amino acids. The CDR3 DNA follows: TGTGCCAGCAGCGGAAGTCTCTCCGGTGAGCAGTTCTTC. Translation: CASSGSLSGEQFF.

This chain joins TRBV7-3 and TRBJ2-3; TRBD2 agrees at 7 bases. Looked up from germline, CDR1 is SGHTA and CDR2 is FQGTGA. V dropped 2 bases and J dropped 5; count of bases not matched to a gene: 7. The CDR3 consists of 15 residues. CDR3 sequence: CASSLRGRELDTQYF. In DNA form, the CDR3 reads TGTGCCAGCAGCTTACGTGGGCGGGAGCTAGATACGCAGTATTTT.